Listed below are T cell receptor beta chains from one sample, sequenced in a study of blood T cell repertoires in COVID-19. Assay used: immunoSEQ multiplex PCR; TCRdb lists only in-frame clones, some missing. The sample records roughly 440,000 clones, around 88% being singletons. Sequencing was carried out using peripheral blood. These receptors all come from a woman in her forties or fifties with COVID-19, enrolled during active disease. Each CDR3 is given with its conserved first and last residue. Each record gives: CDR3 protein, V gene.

CDR3: CASSPLRGLGTEAFF
V: TRBV28

CDR3: CASSPGRGDTQYF
V: TRBV7-2

CDR3: CASRGTGGQYEQYF
V: TRBV6-5

CDR3: CAISGQDSPLHF
V: TRBV10-3

CDR3: CACAAGRNQPQHF
V: TRBV6-5

CDR3: CASSELGQPRFSGANVLTF
V: TRBV6-1

CDR3: CASSRSDRRREKLFF
V: TRBV11-3

CDR3: CSASRQGEAFF
V: TRBV20-1

CDR3: CASSSDRGRETQYF
V: TRBV11-2

CDR3: CSASPGVGNGYTF
V: TRBV20-1

CDR3: CASSPRQRYGYTF
V: TRBV6-5